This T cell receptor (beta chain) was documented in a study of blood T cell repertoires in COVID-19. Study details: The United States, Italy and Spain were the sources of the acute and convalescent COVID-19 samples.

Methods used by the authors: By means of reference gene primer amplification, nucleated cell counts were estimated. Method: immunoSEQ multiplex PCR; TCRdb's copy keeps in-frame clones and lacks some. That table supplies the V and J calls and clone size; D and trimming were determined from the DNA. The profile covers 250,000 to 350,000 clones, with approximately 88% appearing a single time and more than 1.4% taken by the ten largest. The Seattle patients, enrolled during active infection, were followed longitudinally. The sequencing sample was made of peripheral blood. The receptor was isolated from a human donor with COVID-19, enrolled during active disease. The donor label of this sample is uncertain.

CDR3 sequence reads: CATSRVPVYGYTF. Written as DNA, the CDR3 is TGTGCCACCAGCAGAGTTCCGGTCTATGGCTACACCTTC. The chain combines TRBV15 with TRBJ1-2; D is undetermined. Germline V gene lookup returns CDR1 LNHNV and CDR2 YYDKDF (reference sequence). The CDR3 totals 13 residues. Trimming took off 1 base at V and 4 bases at J, with 7 bases between the two ends. Filled out from reference TRBV15 and TRBJ1-2, the complete variable domain reads DAMVIQNPRYQVTQFGKPVTLSCSQTLNHNVMYWYQQKSSQAPKLLFHYYDKDFNNEADTPDNFQSRRPNTSFCFLDIRSPGLGDTAMYLCATSRVPVYGYTFGSGTRLTVV.